Included here is one T cell receptor beta chain sequence, with context. Its antigen is undetermined. This may be a read error: a much more frequent sequence differs by one nucleotide. This entry comes from a study of Graves' ophthalmopathy and Graves' hyperthyroidism. The CDR3 is 17 amino acids. The germline V gene encodes CDR1 LGHDT and CDR2 YNNKEL (reference sequence). The authors amplified TCR beta CDR3 regions, and they did so from RNA transcripts for repertoire sequencing. The workflow started with a first-round RT-PCR run with HTBI primers and then moved on to a second-round multiplex PCR. TCRdb re-called the multiplex PCR reads with MiXCR, one entry per CDR3 protein. In the table there are about 400,000 distinct CDR3 sequences, 15% to 20% of which are singletons. General observations from the study: From stable hyperthyroidism, ophthalmopathy was separated by a 13-signature model with approximately 90% sensitivity and over 70% specificity.

Presentation of ophthalmopathy in the donors involved moderate-to-severe activity, CAS ≥3, NOSPECS ≥4 and a duration under 3 months. Diagnosis was based on clinical symptoms, serum thyroxine, TRAb, thyroid ultrasound and orbital computed tomography. Material for sequencing was peripheral blood. The genes are TRBV3-1 and TRBJ2-7, with D perhaps TRBD1 (5 bases). The receptor comes from a woman aged 18-35 years with Graves' ophthalmopathy. CDR3 loop: CASSHLGHIPSSCEQYF. DNA for the CDR3: TGTGCCAGCAGCCACCTAGGACACATCCCGAGCTCCTGCGAGCAGTACTTC.